The sequence of this TCR beta chain was determined in a study of CXCR3-negative and CXCR3-positive naive CD8 T cells. Those CD8+ T cells considered naive were CD45RO-CCR7+CD27+CD95-. Via 5' RACE with UMI labels, TRB cDNA libraries were prepared. From the 5' RACE reads, TCRdb lists one entry per CDR3 protein and no DNA. This sample's table has 150,000 or so distinct CDR3 sequences. General study findings and limits: The study found comparably high diversity in both naive subsets and much lower diversity in memory CD8+ cells. Relative to CXCR3-negative naive cells, CXCR3-positive naive cells had more hydrophobic TRB CDR3s.

The CDR3 loop spans 14 amino acids. On this clonotype: The antigen is not known.

This TCR was recovered from a human donor in good health. Some clones in this sample may be carry-over from other donors' samples. The V and J genes are TRBV12-3 or TRBV12-4 and TRBJ2-7; TCRdb's assignment of TRBD1 cannot be checked, as there is no DNA. Material: naive CXCR3+ CD8+ T cells from blood. Specified subset: CD45RO-CCR7+CD27+CD95- naive CD8+ T cells expressing CXCR3 (TNR3+). CDR3 sequence: CASMRQGGSYEQYF.